Sequencing of this T cell receptor (beta chain) was carried out in a study of T cell responses to AZD1222 COVID-19 vaccine. Study-level points and caveats: When two AZD1222 doses had been given, Spike-specific TCR breadth and depth rose. Targeting of unmutated variant regions was reportedly seen in nearly half of spike-specific TCRs. White British donors predominated, females outnumbered males, and clonal diversity was possibly underestimated.

Only in-frame clones appear in the TCRdb table, and some are missing; sequencing was by immunoSEQ multiplex PCR. Found here are 120,000 or so clones, about 90% of them singletons; the top ten hold 7.6%. Germline V gives CDR1 SGHTS, CDR2 YDEGEE. V was clipped by 6 bases and J by 9 bases, with 16 bases between them. The CDR3 consists of 14 residues. A note on this clone: Its antigen is undetermined.

The TCR was taken from an adult in good health. This chain uses TRBV5-8 with TRBJ1-6; TRBD1 is a possible D gene (6 bases). The sequences come from peripheral blood, collected on day 0 of AZD1222 vaccination. The CDR3 nucleotides read TGTGCCAGCACTATGGGACACCGTAGTTCACCCCTCCACTTT. It specifies CASTMGHRSSPLHF.